This T cell receptor (beta chain) is from a study of T-cell memory formation after mild COVID-19. Study-level information: Most TCR clusters belonged to a single donor.

TCRdb ran MiXCR on the 5' RACE reads and lists one entry per CDR3 protein. The sample lists 410,000 or so distinct CDR3 sequences; more than 20% were seen once. This CDR3 is built from 14 residues. V was cut by 3 bases and J by 4 bases, with 11 bases left in between. Germline V CDR1 and CDR2: LGHNA, YSLEER. The TCR sequence derives from an adult woman who had mild COVID-19 (a few samples of this study predate the infection). Cell type and time point are not known. Material for sequencing was PBMCs or a T cell subset sorted from them (not recorded which). V usage is TRBV4-3 and J usage is TRBJ2-3, with a possible D match to TRBD2 (5 bases). CDR3 residues: CASSHRAEPDTQYF. The CDR3 DNA reads as TGCGCCAGCAGCCATCGAGCGGAGCCAGATACGCAGTATTTT.